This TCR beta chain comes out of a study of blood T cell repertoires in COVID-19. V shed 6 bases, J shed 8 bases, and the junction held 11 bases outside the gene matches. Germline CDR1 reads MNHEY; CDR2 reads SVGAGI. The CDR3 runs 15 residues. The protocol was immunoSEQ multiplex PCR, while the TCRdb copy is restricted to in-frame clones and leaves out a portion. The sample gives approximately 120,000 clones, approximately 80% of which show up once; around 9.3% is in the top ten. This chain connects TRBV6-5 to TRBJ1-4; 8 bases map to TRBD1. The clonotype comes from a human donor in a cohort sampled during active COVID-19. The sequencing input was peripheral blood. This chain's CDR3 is CASRAIGQGDEKLFF. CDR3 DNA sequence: TGTGCCAGCAGGGCGATTGGACAGGGAGACGAAAAACTGTTTTTT.